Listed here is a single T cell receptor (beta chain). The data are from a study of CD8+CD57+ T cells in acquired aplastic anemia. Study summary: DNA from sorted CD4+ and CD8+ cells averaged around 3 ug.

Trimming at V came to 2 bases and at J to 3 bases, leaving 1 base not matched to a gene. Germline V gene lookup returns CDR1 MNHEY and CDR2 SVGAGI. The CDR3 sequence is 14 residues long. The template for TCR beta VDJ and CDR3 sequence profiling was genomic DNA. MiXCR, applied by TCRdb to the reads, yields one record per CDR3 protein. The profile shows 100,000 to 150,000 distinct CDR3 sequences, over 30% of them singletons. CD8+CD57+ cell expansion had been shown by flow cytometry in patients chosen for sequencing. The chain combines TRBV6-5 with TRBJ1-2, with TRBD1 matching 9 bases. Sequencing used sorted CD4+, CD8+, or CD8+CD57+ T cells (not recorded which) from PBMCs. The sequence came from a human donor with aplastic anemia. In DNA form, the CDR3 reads TGTGCCAGCAGTTACCGACAGGGGGACTATGGCTACACCTTC. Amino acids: CASSYRQGDYGYTF.